A few counts support the clone carrying this TCR beta chain. This entry is derived from a study of T-cell memory formation after mild COVID-19. One entry per CDR3 protein results from TCRdb running MiXCR on the 5' RACE reads. The data hold about 45,000 distinct CDR3 sequences, with 9.5% observed a single time. V was shortened by 4 bases and J by 4 bases, with 15 bases between the two germline ends. The germline CDR1 and CDR2 sequences are DFQATT and SNEGSKA (reference sequence). This CDR3 contains 14 residues. The sequenced material came from PBMCs or a T cell subset sorted from them (not recorded which). This clonotype was obtained from an adult woman who had mild COVID-19 (a few samples of this study predate the infection). Cell type and time point are not known. The V and J genes are TRBV20-1 and TRBJ2-3, with D perhaps TRBD2 (6 bases). CDR3 loop: CSATGLTRPDTQYF. In DNA, the CDR3 is TGCAGTGCTACGGGACTTACCCGTCCAGATACGCAGTATTTT.